Sequencing of this TCR beta chain was carried out in a study of shared clonotypes between healthy human individuals. Study-wide background: A donor's plate count was three for CD4 naive and three for CD4 memory; CD8 naive had two and CD8 memory one.

CDR1 is SGHDT and CDR2 is YYEEEE in the germline V gene. The CDR3 contains 17 residues. V shed 0 bases and J 4 bases; nucleotides not matched to a gene: 8. CD45RO-negative cells were positively selected for CCR7, leaving out terminally differentiated effector memory CD45RA+ cells. This clone was recorded only once. What it binds is unknown. Repertoires were generated with immunoSEQ multiplex PCR, while TCRdb's copy carries only in-frame clones and drops some. The sample shows around 600,000 clones, approximately 95% of them seen only once. Whole-study findings and limits: Naive subsets tended to show greater estimated richness than memory subsets.

This clonotype originated in a woman in her 30s in good health. This sequence joins TRBV5-6 and TRBJ1-3; 9 positions agree with TRBD1. The source material was naive CD8+ T cells sorted from blood. The CDR3 loop is CASSLDPGQGAGNTIYF. In DNA form, the CDR3 reads TGTGCCAGCAGCTTGGATCCGGGACAGGGAGCCGGAAACACCATATATTTT. Full variable domain (missing parts from reference TRBV5-6 and TRBJ1-3): DAGVTQSPTHLIKTRGQQVTLRCSPKSGHDTVSWYQQALGQGPQFIFQYYEEEERQRGNFPDRFSGHQFPNYSSELNVNALLLGDSALYLCASSLDPGQGAGNTIYFGEGSWLTVV.